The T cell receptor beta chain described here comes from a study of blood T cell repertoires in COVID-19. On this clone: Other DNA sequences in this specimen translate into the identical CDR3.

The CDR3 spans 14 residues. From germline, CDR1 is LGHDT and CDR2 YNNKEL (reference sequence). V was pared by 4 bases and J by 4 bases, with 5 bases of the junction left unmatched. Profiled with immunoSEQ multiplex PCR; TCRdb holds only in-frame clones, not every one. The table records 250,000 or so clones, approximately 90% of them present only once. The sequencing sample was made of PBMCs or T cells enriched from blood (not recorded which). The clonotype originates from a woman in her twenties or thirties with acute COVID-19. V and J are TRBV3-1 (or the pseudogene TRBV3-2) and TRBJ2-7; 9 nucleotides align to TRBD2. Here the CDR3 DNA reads TGTGCCAGCAGCCTTAGCGGGAGAGGGTACGAGCAGTACTTC. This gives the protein CASSLSGRGYEQYF.